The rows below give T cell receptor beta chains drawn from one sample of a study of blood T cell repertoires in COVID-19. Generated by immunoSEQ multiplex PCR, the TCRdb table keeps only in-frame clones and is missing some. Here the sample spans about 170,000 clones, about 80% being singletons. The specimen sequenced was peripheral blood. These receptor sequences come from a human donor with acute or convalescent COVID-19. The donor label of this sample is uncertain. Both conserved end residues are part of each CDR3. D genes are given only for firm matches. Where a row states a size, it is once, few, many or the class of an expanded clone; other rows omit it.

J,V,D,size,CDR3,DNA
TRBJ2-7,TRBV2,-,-,CASSFREENEQYF,TGTGCCAGCAGTTTCAGGGAAGAAAACGAGCAGTACTTC
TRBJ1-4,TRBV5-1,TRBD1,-,CASRDRVNEKLFF,TGCGCCAGCAGGGACAGGGTAAATGAAAAACTGTTTTTT
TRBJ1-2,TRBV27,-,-,CASSFGGGRKYGYTF,TGTGCCAGCAGTTTTGGGGGGGGGAGAAAGTATGGCTACACCTTC
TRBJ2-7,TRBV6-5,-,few,CASSPRGYEQYF,TGTGCCAGCAGCCCCCGAGGATACGAGCAGTACTTC
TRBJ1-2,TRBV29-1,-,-,CSVTAGPILTF,TGCAGCGTGACAGCGGGACCCATCCTCACCTTC
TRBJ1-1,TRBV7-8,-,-,CASSLGAARGEGNTEAFF,TGTGCCAGCAGCTTGGGAGCAGCCAGGGGAGAGGGGAACACTGAAGCTTTCTTT
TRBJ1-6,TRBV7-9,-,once,CASSLRGSSYNSPLHF,TGTGCCAGCAGCTTACGGGGGAGCTCCTATAATTCACCCCTCCACTTT
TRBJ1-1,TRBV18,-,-,CASSGQGNTEAFF,TGTGCCAGCTCGGGGCAGGGAAACACTGAAGCTTTCTTT
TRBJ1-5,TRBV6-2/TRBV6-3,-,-,CASSSPRGVFNSNQPQHF,TGTGCCAGCAGTAGCCCCCGGGGAGTCTTTAATAGCAATCAGCCCCAGCATTTT
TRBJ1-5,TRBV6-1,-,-,CASSEGTRYSNQPQHF,TGTGCCAGCAGTGAAGGGACACGTTATAGCAATCAGCCCCAGCATTTT
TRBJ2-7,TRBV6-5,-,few,CASSYSTAGYSYEQYF,TGTGCCAGCAGTTACTCGACCGCCGGGTACTCCTACGAGCAGTACTTC
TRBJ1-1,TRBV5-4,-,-,CASSLEAGKNTEAFF,TGTGCCAGCAGCTTGGAGGCGGGCAAGAACACTGAAGCTTTCTTT
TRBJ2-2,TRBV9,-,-,CASSAEWWVSGELFF,TGTGCCAGCAGCGCGGAGTGGTGGGTCTCCGGGGAGCTGTTTTTT
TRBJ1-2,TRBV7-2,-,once,CASSLVLAPANYGYTF,TGTGCCAGCAGCTTAGTTTTGGCTCCAGCTAACTATGGCTACACCTTC
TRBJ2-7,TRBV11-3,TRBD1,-,CASSLSGGQGSSYEQYF,TGTGCCAGCAGCTTGTCCGGCGGACAGGGTAGCTCCTACGAGCAGTACTTC
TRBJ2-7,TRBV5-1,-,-,CASSLDRGGPSYEQYF,TGCGCCAGCAGCTTGGACAGGGGGGGGCCCTCCTACGAGCAGTACTTC
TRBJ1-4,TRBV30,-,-,CAWSVLSREKLFF,TGTGCCTGGAGTGTACTATCAAGAGAAAAACTGTTTTTT
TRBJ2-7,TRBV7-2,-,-,CASSLVQGEQYF,TGTGCCAGCAGCTTAGTACAGGGCGAGCAGTACTTC
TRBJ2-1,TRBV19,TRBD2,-,CASSITLLAGSSYNEQFF,TGTGCCAGTAGTATAACTCTCTTAGCGGGAAGCTCCTACAATGAGCAGTTCTTC
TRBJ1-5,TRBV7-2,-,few,CASSLAGGGDQPQHF,TGTGCCAGCAGCTTAGCGGGAGGCGGGGATCAGCCCCAGCATTTT
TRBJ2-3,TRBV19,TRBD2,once,CASSIGPLAGGSDTQYF,TGTGCCAGTAGTATAGGACCACTAGCGGGAGGGTCCGATACGCAGTATTTT
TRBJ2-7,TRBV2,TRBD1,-,CASSDRGLSYEQYF,TGTGCCAGCAGTGACAGGGGGCTTTCCTACGAGCAGTACTTC
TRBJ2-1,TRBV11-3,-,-,CASSLTVASYNEQFF,TGTGCCAGCAGCTTAACGGTAGCCTCCTACAATGAGCAGTTCTTC
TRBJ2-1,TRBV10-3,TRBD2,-,CAISAAGGRYNEQFF,TGTGCCATCAGTGCAGCGGGGGGGCGCTACAATGAGCAGTTCTTC
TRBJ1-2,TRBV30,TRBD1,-,CAWSPQGAGGYTF,TGTGCCTGGAGCCCCCAGGGGGCGGGTGGCTACACCTTC
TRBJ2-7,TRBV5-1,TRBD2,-,CASSLVTSGGFAAYEQYF,TGCGCCAGCAGCTTGGTAACTAGCGGGGGATTTGCCGCCTACGAGCAGTACTTC
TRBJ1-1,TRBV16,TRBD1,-,CASSRDRGGTEAFF,TGTGCCAGCAGCCGAGACAGGGGAGGCACTGAAGCTTTCTTT
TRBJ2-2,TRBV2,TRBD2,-,CASGGLAGAGGTGELFF,TGTGCCAGCGGCGGGCTAGCGGGAGCCGGGGGCACCGGGGAGCTGTTTTTT
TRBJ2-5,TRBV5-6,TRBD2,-,CASSPGTSAKETQYF,TGTGCCAGCAGCCCCGGGACTAGTGCAAAAGAGACCCAGTACTTC
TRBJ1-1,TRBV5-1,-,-,CASSLGTVAFF,TGCGCCAGCAGCCTGGGGACTGTGGCTTTCTTT
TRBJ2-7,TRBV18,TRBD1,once,CASSIGTGNEQYF,TGTGCCAGCTCAATCGGGACAGGGAACGAGCAGTACTTC
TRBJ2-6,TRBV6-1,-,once,CASSEAGTRLVGANVLTF,TGTGCCAGCAGTGAAGCCGGGACTCGGCTAGTCGGGGCCAACGTCCTGACTTTC
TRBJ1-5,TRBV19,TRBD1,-,CASSPGQGAQPQHF,TGTGCCAGCTCTCCGGGACAGGGGGCTCAGCCCCAGCATTTT
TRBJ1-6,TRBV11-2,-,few,CASSPFKALAHNSPLHF,TGTGCCAGCAGCCCATTTAAAGCCCTAGCGCATAATTCACCCCTCCACTTT
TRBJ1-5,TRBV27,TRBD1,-,CASNLEDREEPQHF,TGTGCCAGCAACCTCGAGGACAGGGAAGAGCCCCAGCATTTT
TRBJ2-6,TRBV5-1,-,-,CASSLGQVNSGANVLTF,TGCGCCAGCAGCTTGGGGCAGGTTAACTCTGGGGCCAACGTCCTGACTTTC
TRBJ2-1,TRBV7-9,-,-,CASSFVEGSYNEQFF,TGTGCCAGCAGCTTCGTGGAGGGGTCCTACAATGAGCAGTTCTTC
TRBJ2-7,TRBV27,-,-,CASSLISGGPYEQYF,TGTGCCAGCAGTTTAATTAGCGGAGGCCCCTACGAGCAGTACTTC
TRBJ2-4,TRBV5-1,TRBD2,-,CASSLEPGGNIQYF,TGCGCCAGCAGCTTGGAGCCGGGGGGAAACATTCAGTACTTC
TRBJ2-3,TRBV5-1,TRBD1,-,CASSSGQGSTDTQYF,TGCGCCAGCAGCAGCGGACAGGGGAGCACAGATACGCAGTATTTT
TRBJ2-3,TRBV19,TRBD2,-,CASSIVQRRGEMGDTQYF,TGTGCCAGTAGTATAGTACAAAGGCGGGGGGAGATGGGAGATACGCAGTATTTT
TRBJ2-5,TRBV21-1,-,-,CASSKALGTSGGISQETQYF,TGTGCCAGCAGCAAAGCGCTTGGGACTAGCGGGGGCATCTCCCAAGAGACCCAGTACTTC
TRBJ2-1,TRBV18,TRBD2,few,CASSQGGTSGSLEQFF,TGTGCCAGCTCACAGGGAGGGACTAGCGGGAGCCTTGAGCAGTTCTTC
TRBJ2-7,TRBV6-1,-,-,CASSELVESDEQYF,TGTGCCAGCAGTGAATTGGTAGAATCGGACGAGCAGTACTTC
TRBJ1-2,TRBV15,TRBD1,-,CATSRGKGAGYGYTF,TGTGCCACCAGCAGAGGGAAGGGGGCTGGGTATGGCTACACCTTC
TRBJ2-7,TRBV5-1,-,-,CASRLADEQYF,TGCGCCAGCAGGCTAGCCGACGAGCAGTACTTC
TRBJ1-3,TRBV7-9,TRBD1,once,CASSQGQSLSSGNTIYF,TGTGCCAGCAGCCAGGGACAGAGCCTAAGCTCTGGAAACACCATATATTTT
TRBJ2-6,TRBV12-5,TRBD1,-,CASGTGGAGANVLTF,TGTGCTAGTGGTACAGGGGGCGCCGGGGCCAACGTCCTGACTTTC
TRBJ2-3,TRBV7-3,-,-,CASSLSQYTDTQYF,TGTGCCAGCAGCTTAAGCCAGTACACAGATACGCAGTATTTT
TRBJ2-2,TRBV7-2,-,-,CASSQGVGTGELFF,TGTGCCAGCAGCCAAGGGGTTGGTACCGGGGAGCTGTTTTTT